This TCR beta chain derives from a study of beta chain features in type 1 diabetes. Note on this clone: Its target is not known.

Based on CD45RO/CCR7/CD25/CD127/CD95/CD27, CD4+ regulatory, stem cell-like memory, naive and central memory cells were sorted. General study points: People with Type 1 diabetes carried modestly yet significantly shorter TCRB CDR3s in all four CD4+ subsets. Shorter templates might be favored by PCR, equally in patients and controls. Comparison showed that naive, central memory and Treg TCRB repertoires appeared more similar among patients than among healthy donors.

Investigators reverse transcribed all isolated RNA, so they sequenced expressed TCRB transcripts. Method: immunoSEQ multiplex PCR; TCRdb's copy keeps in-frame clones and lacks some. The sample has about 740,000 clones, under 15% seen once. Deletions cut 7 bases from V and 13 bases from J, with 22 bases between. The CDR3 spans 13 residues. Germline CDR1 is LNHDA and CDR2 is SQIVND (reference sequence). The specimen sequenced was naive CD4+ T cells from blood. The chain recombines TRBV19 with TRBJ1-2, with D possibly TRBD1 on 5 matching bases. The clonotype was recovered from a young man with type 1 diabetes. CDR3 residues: CASNYRDGLAITF. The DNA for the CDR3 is TGTGCCAGTAATTACCGGGACGGCCTGGCTATCACCTTC.